Listed here are 25 T cell receptor beta chains from one sample, sequenced in a study of long-term antiretroviral therapy in people with HIV. The run of the v3.0 immunoSEQ assay was at survey level. Using immunoSEQ multiplex PCR, the repertoire was profiled, and TCRdb retains in-frame clones only, with some absent. Of about 20,000 clones in the sample, less than 85% were seen once. Sequencing was performed on unsorted PBMCs, taken 0.2 years after starting antiretroviral therapy. The receptors stem from a woman in her 40s with HIV.

V and J are TRBV7-9 and TRBJ2-1, with D maybe TRBD2 (7 bases). The germline gives CDR1 SEHNR, CDR2 FQNEAQ (reference sequence). The CDR3 extends over 15 amino acids. V gave up 1 base and J gave up 8 bases, with 15 bases separating them. Here the CDR3 reads CASSLEAGGLHEQFF. The CDR3 DNA is TGTGCCAGCAGCTTAGAGGCCGGGGGGCTTCATGAGCAGTTCTTC.

The genes are TRBV20-1 and TRBJ2-7; 7 bases are a match to TRBD1. The CDR3 extends over 11 amino acids. After removal of 3 bases from V and 6 bases from J, the junction contained 2 bases not matched to a gene. Germline V lookup: CDR1 DFQATT, CDR2 SNEGSKA (reference sequence). The CDR3 sequence is CSARTGFEQYF. The CDR3, as DNA: TGCAGTGCTAGGACAGGGTTCGAGCAGTACTTC.

This chain connects TRBV7-2 to TRBJ2-7; D gene ambiguous. Germline V gene sequence: CDR1 SGHTA, CDR2 FQGNSA. The CDR3 has 13 amino acids. Trimming took 1 base from V and 5 from J, leaving 9 bases between them. The DNA of the CDR3 is TGTGCCAGCAGCTTAGGAGGAGAGAACGAGCAGTACTTC. Translated: CASSLGGENEQYF.

The rearrangement joins TRBV30 to TRBJ1-5; possible D gene TRBD1, 6 bases. Trimming shortened V by 0 bases and J by 7 bases, and 13 bases separated the two germline ends. The CDR3 contains 14 residues. CDR1 GTSNPN and CDR2 SVGIG come from the germline V gene (reference sequence). Here the CDR3 reads CAWSVLGGRQPQHF. CDR3 sequence (DNA): TGTGCCTGGAGTGTCTTGGGGGGCCGGCAGCCCCAGCATTTT.

The rearrangement uses TRBV6-6 and TRBJ2-5; TRBD2 matches 14 bases. The CDR3 spans 15 residues. Per germline, CDR1 MNHNY and CDR2 SVGAGI (reference sequence). After removal of 7 bases from V and 7 bases from J, the junction contained 8 bases not matched to a gene. CDR3 in amino acids: CASTRGTSGGATQYF. CDR3 sequence (DNA): TGTGCCAGCACACGGGGGACTAGCGGGGGTGCGACCCAGTACTTC.

This rearrangement joins TRBV30 to TRBJ2-7; D is perhaps TRBD2 (5 bases). The CDR3 contains 12 residues. Germline V gives CDR1 GTSNPN, CDR2 SVGIG (reference sequence). Trimming shortened V by 1 base and J by 2 bases, and 6 bases separated the two germline ends. Here the CDR3 DNA reads TGTGCCTGGAGTGGGACTCCCTACGAGCAGTACTTC. Translating it yields CAWSGTPYEQYF.

The chain recombines TRBV29-1 with TRBJ1-4; D perhaps matches TRBD1 (5 bases). Germline loops: CDR1 SQVTM, CDR2 ANQGSEA. Trimming stripped 4 bases from V and 8 bases from J, with 17 bases between. The CDR3 spans 14 residues. CDR3 DNA sequence: TGCAGCGTTGGCGGATCGGGGACGGGGGAAAAACTGTTTTTT. Encoded protein: CSVGGSGTGEKLFF.

The chain couples TRBV5-1 to TRBJ2-3, with 8 nucleotides matching TRBD2. The germline V gene encodes CDR1 SGHRS and CDR2 YFSETQ. This CDR3 comprises 15 residues. V lost 2 bases and J lost 4; bases outside the gene matches: 6. The CDR3 protein is CASSFSGTSADTQYF. The CDR3 DNA is TGCGCCAGCAGCTTCTCTGGGACTAGTGCAGATACGCAGTATTTT.

The rearrangement links TRBV6-5 to TRBJ2-6; D is unclear. Germline V CDR1 and CDR2: MNHEY, SVGAGI. The germline V and J ends were trimmed by 8 bases and 0 bases, with 11 bases remaining between them. The CDR3 has 15 residues. The CDR3 sequence is CASRGGHSGANVLTF. The CDR3 coding sequence is TGTGCCAGCCGAGGTGGCCACTCTGGGGCCAACGTCCTGACTTTC.

The V gene is TRBV30, the J gene TRBJ2-1; 7 bases align to TRBD2. Germline V CDR1 and CDR2: GTSNPN, SVGIG (reference sequence). The trim removed 2 bases at V and 1 base at J, leaving 5 bases unmatched. The CDR3 is 15 amino acids. The CDR3 loop reads CAWSRTGGSYNEQFF. CDR3 in DNA: TGTGCCTGGAGTAGGACGGGAGGATCCTACAATGAGCAGTTCTTC.

The chain joins TRBV7-9 to TRBJ1-1, with D possibly matching TRBD1 (5 bases). The germline V and J ends were trimmed by 4 bases and 1 base, with 13 bases remaining between them. There are 15 residues in the CDR3. CDR1 and CDR2 from the germline V gene are SEHNR and FQNEAQ (reference sequence). The CDR3 nucleotides read TGTGCCAGCAGCTCGTGGGACTCACGGAACACTGAAGCTTTCTTT. Its protein is CASSSWDSRNTEAFF.

The chain uses TRBV5-6 and TRBJ1-1; a weak D match, TRBD1 (6 bases). In germline, CDR1 is SGHDT, CDR2 YYEEEE. V was shortened by 2 bases and J by 5 bases, with 16 bases between the two germline ends. The CDR3 loop spans 15 amino acids. The CDR3 region is CASSFLGQLGTEAFF. The DNA for the CDR3 is TGTGCCAGCAGCTTCCTCGGACAGCTTGGGACTGAAGCTTTCTTT.

The chain recombines TRBV14 with TRBJ2-1, with 7 positions matching TRBD2. The V segment lost 5 bases and the J segment 2 bases; nucleotides outside the gene matches: 12. The CDR3 sequence is 17 residues long. Germline CDR1 SGHDN, CDR2 FVKESK. The CDR3 region is CASSFKWGRATYNEQFF. The CDR3 DNA follows: TGTGCCAGCAGCTTCAAATGGGGGAGGGCCACCTACAATGAGCAGTTCTTC.

This clone was found once. The J gene is TRBJ1-1, the V gene TRBV7-9, with D tentatively TRBD1 (5 bases). The CDR3 contains 13 residues. Germline V gene lookup returns CDR1 SEHNR and CDR2 FQNEAQ (reference sequence). The ends were cut back, 3 bases at V and 3 bases at J, with 8 bases in the middle. As DNA, the CDR3 is TGTGCCAGCAGCTTTGAAGGGGACACTGAAGCTTTCTTT. Its protein is CASSFEGDTEAFF.

This chain connects TRBV18 to TRBJ1-4; 7 nucleotides agree with TRBD1. Trimming removed 3 bases from V and 0 bases from J; junction bases left unmatched: 7. The germline V gene encodes CDR1 KGHSH and CDR2 LQKENI. This CDR3 contains 17 residues. The CDR3 region has the DNA TGTGCCAGCTCACCGACAGGGAGGGATGCAACTAATGAAAAACTGTTTTTT. Protein sequence: CASSPTGRDATNEKLFF.

This sequence joins TRBV9 and TRBJ2-3; 7 bases agree with TRBD1. V dropped 0 bases and J dropped 5; count of bases not matched to a gene: 3. The CDR3 has 14 amino acids. Germline V CDR1 and CDR2: SGDLS, YYNGEE. The CDR3 reads CASSVAQGEDTQYF. The CDR3 DNA reads TGTGCCAGCAGCGTAGCTCAGGGGGAAGATACGCAGTATTTT.

The chain joins TRBV6-5 to TRBJ1-4, with D tentatively TRBD1 (5 bases). Germline V gene data show CDR1 as MNHEY and CDR2 as SVGAGI. V lost 6 bases and J 8 bases, leaving 19 bases between the germline ends. The length of the CDR3 is 15 residues. This CDR3 reads CASRPAGKAAEKLFF. The CDR3 bases are TGTGCCAGCAGACCAGCAGGGAAAGCCGCGGAAAAACTGTTTTTT.

This clone was detected only a few times. The chain has TRBV7-9 and TRBJ1-2; possibly TRBD1 for D (5 bases). The V gene lost 2 bases and the J gene lost 2 bases, with 12 bases spanning the gap. The germline gives CDR1 SEHNR, CDR2 FQNEAQ (reference sequence). There are 15 residues in the CDR3. CDR3 amino acids: CASSLWDPQNYGYTF. CDR3 sequence (DNA): TGTGCCAGCAGCTTATGGGACCCACAGAACTATGGCTACACCTTC.

The V and J genes are TRBV5-6 and TRBJ2-3, with D possibly matching TRBD1 (5 bases). The V and J ends lost 0 bases and 2 bases respectively, with 7 bases between them. This CDR3 spans 14 amino acids. Looked up from germline, CDR1 is SGHDT and CDR2 is YYEEEE. In DNA form, the CDR3 reads TGTGCCAGCAGCTTGGGCGGACACACAGATACGCAGTATTTT. It yields the protein CASSLGGHTDTQYF.

V usage is TRBV7-8 and J usage is TRBJ2-7; TRBD1 matches 8 bases. Trimming at V came to 5 bases and at J to 3 bases, leaving 6 bases not matched to a gene. This CDR3 has 14 residues. CDR1 is SGHVS and CDR2 is FQNEAQ in the germline V gene. The CDR3 sequence is CASSEQGVHYEQYF. The CDR3 nucleotides are TGTGCCAGCAGCGAACAGGGGGTTCACTACGAGCAGTACTTC. Looking up the rest from reference TRBV7-8 and TRBJ2-7 gives the full variable domain: GAGVSQSPRYKVAKRGQDVALRCDPISGHVSLFWYQQALGQGPEFLTYFQNEAQLDKSGLPSDRFFAERPEGSVSTLKIQRTQQEDSAVYLCASSEQGVHYEQYFGPGTRLTVT.

The V call is TRBV7-9, the J call TRBJ2-7; D is unresolved. With 2 bases removed from V and 5 bases from J, the gap between germline ends came to 10 bases. The CDR3 length is 13 residues. Germline CDR1 reads SEHNR; CDR2 reads FQNEAQ (reference sequence). The CDR3 is CASSLPRIHEQYF. CDR3 nucleotides: TGTGCCAGCAGCTTACCCAGGATCCACGAGCAGTACTTC.

The table lists this clone with a count of one. This chain uses TRBV5-1 with TRBJ2-7, with TRBD2 matching over 8 bases. This CDR3 region has 16 residues. The germline CDR1 and CDR2 sequences are SGHRS and YFSETQ. The V gene end was trimmed by 2 bases and the J gene end by 6 bases; junction bases not matched to a gene: 13. For the CDR3, the DNA is TGCGCCAGCAGCTTTTCACAGGGCGGCGGGAGGACCGAGCAGTACTTC. Its translation: CASSFSQGGGRTEQYF. The entire variable domain, with the rest obtained from reference TRBV5-1 and TRBJ2-7, is as follows: KAGVTQTPRYLIKTRGQQVTLSCSPISGHRSVSWYQQTPGQGLQFLFEYFSETQRNKGNFPGRFSGRQFSNSRSEMNVSTLELGDSALYLCASSFSQGGGRTEQYFGPGTRLTVT.

The chain recombines TRBV10-3 with TRBJ2-5; 8 bases match TRBD1. J was trimmed by 5 bases and V by 2 bases; bases with no gene match: 7. CDR1 is ENHRY and CDR2 is SYGVKD in the germline V gene. This CDR3 is 15 amino acids long. CDR3 in amino acids: CAISEGAGGLETQYF. The CDR3 DNA is TGTGCCATCAGTGAGGGGGCAGGGGGCTTGGAGACCCAGTACTTC.

V usage is TRBV27 and J usage is TRBJ2-1; weak D call: TRBD2 (5 bases). The V and J ends lost 2 bases and 8 bases respectively, with 7 bases between them. This CDR3 is 12 amino acids long. CDR1 and CDR2 from the germline V gene are MNHEY and SMNVEV (reference sequence). CDR3 sequence: CASSLGGYEQFF. The CDR3 DNA reads TGTGCCAGCAGTTTAGGCGGGTATGAGCAGTTCTTC.

In this sample, this clone turned up a few times. The chain has TRBV11-3 and TRBJ1-4; tentative D call: TRBD1 (6 bases). The CDR3 runs to 14 residues. Germline CDR1 reads SGHNT; CDR2 reads YENEEA. Deletions cut 5 bases from V and 5 bases from J, with 12 bases between. The CDR3 coding sequence is TGTGCCAGCAGCCCTGGGGGCGCAAATGAAAAACTGTTTTTT. Its protein is CASSPGGANEKLFF.